This T cell receptor beta chain was obtained from a study of blood T cell repertoires in COVID-19. Study overall: Collection of acute and convalescent COVID-19 samples took place in the United States, Italy and Spain.

This clone was counted only a few times. Authors' methods: Reference gene primer amplification yielded estimated nucleated cell counts. The data were produced by immunoSEQ multiplex PCR, yet TCRdb's version contains in-frame clones alone and is incomplete. V and J calls and clone size are those listed in that table; D and trimming were worked out from the DNA. The table records 150,000 to 200,000 clones, 75% to 80% of them present only once. CDR3 length: 12 residues. V was pared by 4 bases and J by 2 bases, with 5 bases between. CDR1 and CDR2 (germline): SNHLY, FYNNEI. The sequenced material came from peripheral blood. The receptor was isolated from a woman aged 70-85 years with acute or convalescent COVID-19. The V gene is TRBV2, the J gene TRBJ1-1; D gene uncertain. CDR3 DNA: TGTGCCAGCAGTGGACAAAACACTGAAGCTTTCTTT. Amino acids: CASSGQNTEAFF.